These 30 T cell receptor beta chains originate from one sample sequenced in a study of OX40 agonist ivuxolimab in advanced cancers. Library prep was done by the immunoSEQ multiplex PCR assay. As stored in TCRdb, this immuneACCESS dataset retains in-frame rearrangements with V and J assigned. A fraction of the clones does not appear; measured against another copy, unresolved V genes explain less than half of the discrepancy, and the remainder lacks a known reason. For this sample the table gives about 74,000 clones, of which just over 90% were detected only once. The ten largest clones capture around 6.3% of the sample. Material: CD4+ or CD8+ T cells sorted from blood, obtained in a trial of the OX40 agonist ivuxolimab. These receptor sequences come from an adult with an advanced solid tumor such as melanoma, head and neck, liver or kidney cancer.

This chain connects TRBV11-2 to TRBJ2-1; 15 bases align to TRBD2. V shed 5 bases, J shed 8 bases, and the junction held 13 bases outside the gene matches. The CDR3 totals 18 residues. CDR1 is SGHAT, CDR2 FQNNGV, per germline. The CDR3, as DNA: TGTGCCAGCAGCCCCGAACCGGGACTAGCGGGGGGCAGGGATGAGCAGTTCTTC. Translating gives CASSPEPGLAGGRDEQFF.

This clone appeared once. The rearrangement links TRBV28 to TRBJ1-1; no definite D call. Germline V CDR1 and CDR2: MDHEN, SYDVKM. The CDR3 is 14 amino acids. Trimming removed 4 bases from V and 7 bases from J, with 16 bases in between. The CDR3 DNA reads TGTGCCAGCAGTTCTAGACTTTCATCAGATGAAGCTTTCTTT. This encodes CASSSRLSSDEAFF.

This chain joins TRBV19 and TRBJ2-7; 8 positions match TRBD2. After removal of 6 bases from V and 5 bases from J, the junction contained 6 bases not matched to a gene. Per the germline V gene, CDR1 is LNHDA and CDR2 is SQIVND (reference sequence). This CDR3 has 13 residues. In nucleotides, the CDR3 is TGTGCCAGTAGCGCGGGAGGATCAAACGAGCAGTACTTC. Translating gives CASSAGGSNEQYF.

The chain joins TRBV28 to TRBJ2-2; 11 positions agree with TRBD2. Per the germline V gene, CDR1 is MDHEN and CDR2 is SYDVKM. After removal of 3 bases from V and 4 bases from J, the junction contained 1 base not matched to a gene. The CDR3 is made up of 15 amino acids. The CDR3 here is CASSLGTSGTGELFF. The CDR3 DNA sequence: TGTGCCAGCAGTTTGGGGACTAGCGGCACCGGGGAGCTGTTTTTT. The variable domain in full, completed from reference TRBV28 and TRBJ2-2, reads DVKVTQSSRYLVKRTGEKVFLECVQDMDHENMFWYRQDPGLGLRLIYFSYDVKMKEKGDIPEGYSVSREKKERFSLILESASTNQTSMYLCASSLGTSGTGELFFGEGSRLTVL.

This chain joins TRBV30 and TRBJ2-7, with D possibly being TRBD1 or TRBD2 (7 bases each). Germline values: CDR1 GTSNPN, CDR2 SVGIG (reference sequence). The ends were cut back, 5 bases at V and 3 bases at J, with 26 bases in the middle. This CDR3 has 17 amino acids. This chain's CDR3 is CAWGGDSNRVYNYEQYF. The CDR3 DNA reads TGTGCCTGGGGGGGGGACAGCAATCGAGTTTACAACTACGAGCAGTACTTC.

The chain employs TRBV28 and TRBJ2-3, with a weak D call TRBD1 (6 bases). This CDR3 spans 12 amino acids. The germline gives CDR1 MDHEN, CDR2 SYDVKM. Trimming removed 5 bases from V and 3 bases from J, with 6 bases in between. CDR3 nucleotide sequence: TGTGCCAGCAGTCAGGGGACAGATACGCAGTATTTT. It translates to CASSQGTDTQYF.

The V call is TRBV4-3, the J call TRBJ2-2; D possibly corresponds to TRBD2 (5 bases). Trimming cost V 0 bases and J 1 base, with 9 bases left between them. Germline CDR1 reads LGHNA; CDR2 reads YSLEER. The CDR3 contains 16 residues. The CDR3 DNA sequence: TGCGCCAGCAGCCAAGATACCGGGGTGAACACCGGGGAGCTGTTTTTT. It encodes CASSQDTGVNTGELFF.

The DNA for the CDR3 is TGTGCCAGCAGCTTAGACTTCACTAGCGGGAGTGGTGAGCAGTTCTTC. Protein: CASSLDFTSGSGEQFF. This chain connects TRBV11-2 to TRBJ2-1; 11 bases align to TRBD2. Germline V gene sequence: CDR1 SGHAT, CDR2 FQNNGV. The V and J ends lost 0 bases and 9 bases, in that order; junction bases with no gene match: 7. CDR3 length equals 16 residues.

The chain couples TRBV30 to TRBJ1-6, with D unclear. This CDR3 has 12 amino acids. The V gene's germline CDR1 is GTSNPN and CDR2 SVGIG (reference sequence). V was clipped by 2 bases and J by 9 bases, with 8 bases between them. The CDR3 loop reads CAWSTVASPLHF. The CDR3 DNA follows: TGTGCCTGGAGTACGGTGGCTTCACCCCTCCACTTT.

CDR3 bases: TGTGCCAGCAGCCCGCAGCGCACTGAAGCTTTCTTT. Amino acids: CASSPQRTEAFF. The gene calls are TRBV7-9 and TRBJ1-1; D gene uncertain. V was trimmed by 5 bases and J by 4 bases, leaving 8 bases between them. Germline loops: CDR1 SEHNR, CDR2 FQNEAQ (reference sequence). There are 12 residues in the CDR3. Looking up the rest from reference TRBV7-9 and TRBJ1-1 gives the full variable domain: DTGVSQNPRHKITKRGQNVTFRCDPISEHNRLYWYRQTLGQGPEFLTYFQNEAQLEKSRLLSDRFSAERPKGSFSTLEIQRTEQGDSAMYLCASSPQRTEAFFGQGTRLTVV.

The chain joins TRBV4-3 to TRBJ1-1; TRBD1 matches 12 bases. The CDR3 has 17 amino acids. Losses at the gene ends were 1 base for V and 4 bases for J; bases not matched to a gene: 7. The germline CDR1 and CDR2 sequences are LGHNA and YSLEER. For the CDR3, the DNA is TGCGCCAGCAGCCAAGTAGGGACAGGGGGCGCGGGCACTGAAGCTTTCTTT. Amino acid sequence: CASSQVGTGGAGTEAFF.

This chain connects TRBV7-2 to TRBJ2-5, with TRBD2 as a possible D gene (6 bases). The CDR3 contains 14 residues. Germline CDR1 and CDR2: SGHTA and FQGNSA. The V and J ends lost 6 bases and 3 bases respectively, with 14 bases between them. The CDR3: CASSSRWGEETQYF. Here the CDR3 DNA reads TGTGCCAGCAGTTCAAGGTGGGGGGAAGAGACCCAGTACTTC.

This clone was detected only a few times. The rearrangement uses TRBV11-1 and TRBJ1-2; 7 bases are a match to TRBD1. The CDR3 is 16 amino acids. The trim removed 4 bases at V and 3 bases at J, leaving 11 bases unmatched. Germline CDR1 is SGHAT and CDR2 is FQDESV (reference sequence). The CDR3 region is CASSSTTGPVYYGYTF. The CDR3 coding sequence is TGTGCCAGCAGCTCCACGACAGGGCCGGTTTACTATGGCTACACCTTC.

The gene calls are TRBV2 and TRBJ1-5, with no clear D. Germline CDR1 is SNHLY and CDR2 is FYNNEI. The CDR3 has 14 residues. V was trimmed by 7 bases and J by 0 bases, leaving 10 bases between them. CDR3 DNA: TGTGCCAGCACAGCACTGTATAGCAATCAGCCCCAGCATTTT. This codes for CASTALYSNQPQHF.

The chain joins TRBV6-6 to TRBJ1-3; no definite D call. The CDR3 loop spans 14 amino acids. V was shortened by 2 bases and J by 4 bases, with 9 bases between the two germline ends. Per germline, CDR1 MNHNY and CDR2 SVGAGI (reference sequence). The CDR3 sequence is CASSYNVAGNTIYF. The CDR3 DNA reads TGTGCCAGCAGTTACAACGTGGCGGGAAACACCATATATTTT.

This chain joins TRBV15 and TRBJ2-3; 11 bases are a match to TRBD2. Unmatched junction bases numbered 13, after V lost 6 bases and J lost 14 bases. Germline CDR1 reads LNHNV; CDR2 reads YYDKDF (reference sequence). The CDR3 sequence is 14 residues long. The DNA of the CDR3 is TGTGCCACCAGACCTGGACTAGCGGGCGTCAGGGTGTATTTT. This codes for CATRPGLAGVRVYF.

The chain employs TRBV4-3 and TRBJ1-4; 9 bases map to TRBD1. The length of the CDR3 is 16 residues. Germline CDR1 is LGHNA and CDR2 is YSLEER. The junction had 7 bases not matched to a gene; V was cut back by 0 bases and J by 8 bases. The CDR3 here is CASSQDRTGVREKLFF. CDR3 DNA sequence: TGCGCCAGCAGCCAAGATAGGACAGGGGTACGGGAAAAACTGTTTTTT.

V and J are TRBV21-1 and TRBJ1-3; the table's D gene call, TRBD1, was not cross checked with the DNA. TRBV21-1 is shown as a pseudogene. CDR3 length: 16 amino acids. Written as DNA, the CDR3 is TGTGCCAGCAGCAATGGACAGTCTCCCTCTGGAAACACCATATATTTT. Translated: CASSNGQSPSGNTIYF.

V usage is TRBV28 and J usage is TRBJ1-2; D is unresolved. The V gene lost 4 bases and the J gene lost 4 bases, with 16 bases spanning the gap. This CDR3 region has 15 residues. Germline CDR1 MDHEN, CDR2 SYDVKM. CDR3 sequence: CASSSDHGSSYGYTF. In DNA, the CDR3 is TGTGCCAGCAGTTCTGACCACGGCAGTAGCTATGGCTACACCTTC.

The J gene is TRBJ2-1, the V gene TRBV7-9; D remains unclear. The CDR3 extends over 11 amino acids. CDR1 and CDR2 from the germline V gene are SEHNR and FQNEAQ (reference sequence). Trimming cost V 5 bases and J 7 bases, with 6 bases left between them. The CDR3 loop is CASSLGNEQFF. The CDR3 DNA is TGTGCCAGCAGCCTCGGAAATGAGCAGTTCTTC.

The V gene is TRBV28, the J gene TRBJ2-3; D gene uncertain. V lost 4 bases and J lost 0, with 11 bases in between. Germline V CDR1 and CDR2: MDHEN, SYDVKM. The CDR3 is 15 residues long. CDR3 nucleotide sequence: TGTGCCAGCAGTTACGGCTCGTCTAGCACAGATACGCAGTATTTT. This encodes CASSYGSSSTDTQYF.

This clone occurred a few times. The CDR3 protein is CASSQGSASGYTQYF. CDR3 bases: TGCGCCAGCAGCCAAGGGTCCGCTTCGGGCTATACGCAGTATTTT. The rearrangement uses TRBV4-3 and TRBJ2-3; unclear D gene. In germline, CDR1 is LGHNA, CDR2 YSLEER. V lost 1 base and J lost 7, with 15 bases in between. This CDR3 contains 15 residues.

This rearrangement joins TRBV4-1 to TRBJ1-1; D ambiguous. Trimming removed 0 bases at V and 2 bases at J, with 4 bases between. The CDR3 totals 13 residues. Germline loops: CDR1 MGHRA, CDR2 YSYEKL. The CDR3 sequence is CASSQDRNTEAFF. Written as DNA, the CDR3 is TGCGCCAGCAGCCAAGACAGAAACACTGAAGCTTTCTTT.

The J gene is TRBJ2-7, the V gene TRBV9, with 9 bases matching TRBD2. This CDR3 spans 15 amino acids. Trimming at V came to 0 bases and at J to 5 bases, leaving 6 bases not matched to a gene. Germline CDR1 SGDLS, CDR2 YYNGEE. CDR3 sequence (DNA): TGTGCCAGCAGCGTAGCGGCGGGAGGGCCCCACGAGCAGTACTTC. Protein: CASSVAAGGPHEQYF.

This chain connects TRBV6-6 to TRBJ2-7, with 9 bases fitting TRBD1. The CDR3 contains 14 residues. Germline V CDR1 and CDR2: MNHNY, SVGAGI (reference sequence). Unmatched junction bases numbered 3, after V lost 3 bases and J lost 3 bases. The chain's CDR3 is CASSYLGQGYEQYF. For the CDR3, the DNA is TGTGCCAGCAGTTATTTGGGACAGGGCTACGAGCAGTACTTC.

The CDR3 is CASSLGGDLYNEQFF. The CDR3 nucleotides are TGTGCCAGCAGTTTAGGGGGGGACCTCTACAATGAGCAGTTCTTC. This chain connects TRBV27 to TRBJ2-1; 7 nucleotides line up with TRBD2. The V segment lost 2 bases and the J segment 3 bases; nucleotides outside the gene matches: 4. Germline CDR1 and CDR2: MNHEY and SMNVEV (reference sequence). The CDR3 runs 15 residues.

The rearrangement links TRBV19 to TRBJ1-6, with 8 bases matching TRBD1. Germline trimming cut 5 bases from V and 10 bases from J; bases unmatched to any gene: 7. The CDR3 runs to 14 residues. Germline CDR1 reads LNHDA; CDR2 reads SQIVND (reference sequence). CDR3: CASSRQGAASPLHF. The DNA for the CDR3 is TGTGCCAGTAGTCGCCAGGGGGCGGCATCACCCCTCCACTTT.

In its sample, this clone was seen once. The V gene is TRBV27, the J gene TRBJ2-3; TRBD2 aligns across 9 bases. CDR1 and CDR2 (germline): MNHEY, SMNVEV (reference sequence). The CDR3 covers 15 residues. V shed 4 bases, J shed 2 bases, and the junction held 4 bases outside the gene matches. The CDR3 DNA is TGTGCCAGCAGTTACGGGACTAGCTCCACAGATACGCAGTATTTT. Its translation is CASSYGTSSTDTQYF.

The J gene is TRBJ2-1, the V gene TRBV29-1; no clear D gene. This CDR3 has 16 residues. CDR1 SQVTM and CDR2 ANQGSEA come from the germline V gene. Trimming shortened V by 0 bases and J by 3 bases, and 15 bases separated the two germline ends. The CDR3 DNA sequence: TGCAGCGTTGAAGATAGGTCAGGTAAAGGCTACAATGAGCAGTTCTTC. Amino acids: CSVEDRSGKGYNEQFF.

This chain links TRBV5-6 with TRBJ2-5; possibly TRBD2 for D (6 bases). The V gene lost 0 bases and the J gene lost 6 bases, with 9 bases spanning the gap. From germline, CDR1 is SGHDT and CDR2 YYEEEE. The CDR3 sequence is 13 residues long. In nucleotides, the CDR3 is TGTGCCAGCAGCTTGGCGGCGGGGAAGACCCAGTACTTC. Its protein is CASSLAAGKTQYF. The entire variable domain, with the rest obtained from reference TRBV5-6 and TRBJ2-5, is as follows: DAGVTQSPTHLIKTRGQQVTLRCSPKSGHDTVSWYQQALGQGPQFIFQYYEEEERQRGNFPDRFSGHQFPNYSSELNVNALLLGDSALYLCASSLAAGKTQYFGPGTRLLVL.